The 27 T cell receptor beta chains below were found in one sample sequenced in a study of T cell repertoires in cytomegalovirus infection. TCRdb analysed the reads with MiXCR anew, one entry per CDR3 protein. Here the sample spans approximately 500,000 distinct CDR3 sequences, approximately 16% being singletons. Sequenced: CD8+ T cells from PBMCs. All receptors derive from a human donor in good health (CMV status not recorded). Some clones in this sample may be carry-over from other donors' samples.

The CDR3 loop is CASSTGQGISYEQYF. The CDR3 nucleotides read TGTGCCAGCAGCACCGGACAGGGAATTTCCTACGAGCAGTACTTC. The genes are TRBV12-3 or TRBV12-4 and TRBJ2-7; 8 bases agree with TRBD1. V lost 6 bases, J lost 1 base, and 8 bases stayed unmatched. The CDR3 consists of 15 residues.

This clonotype was seen ten or more times. This chain uses TRBV7-6 with TRBJ1-4, with D hard to call. V was cut by 4 bases and J by 0 bases, with 9 bases left in between. The CDR3 spans 15 residues. The germline V gene encodes CDR1 SGHVS and CDR2 FNYEAQ. The CDR3 nucleotides are TGTGCCAGCAGCTCAAGGGCAGCAACTAATGAAAAACTGTTTTTT. Amino acid sequence: CASSSRAATNEKLFF.

This clonotype was seen a handful of times. The V and J genes are TRBV5-1 and TRBJ2-1; tentatively, D is TRBD1 (7 bases). The V and J ends lost 0 bases and 1 base respectively, with 11 bases between them. Looked up from germline, CDR1 is SGHRS and CDR2 is YFSETQ. The CDR3 consists of 16 residues. This CDR3 is CASSLVQGGSYNEQFF. For the CDR3, the DNA is TGCGCCAGCAGCTTGGTCCAGGGGGGTTCCTACAATGAGCAGTTCTTC.

This clonotype was detected only a few times. This rearrangement joins TRBV27 to TRBJ2-7; D call uncertain. Deletions cut 0 bases from V and 6 bases from J, with 18 bases between. There are 16 residues in the CDR3. Germline V gives CDR1 MNHEY, CDR2 SMNVEV (reference sequence). Here the CDR3 reads CASSLSVGSSFVEQYF. The CDR3 coding sequence is TGTGCCAGCAGTTTATCTGTCGGCAGCTCCTTTGTCGAGCAGTACTTC.

The V call is TRBV12-5, the J call TRBJ1-6, with no clear D. The V gene's germline CDR1 is LGHNT and CDR2 FRNRAP. V was clipped by 4 bases and J by 0 bases, with 22 bases between them. The CDR3 contains 20 residues. The CDR3 DNA sequence: TGTGCTAGTGGTTCGGAATTGAGTATCGGGGATCTCTCCTATAATTCACCCCTCCACTTT. Its translation: CASGSELSIGDLSYNSPLHF.

This clonotype was seen many times. The rearrangement joins TRBV7-9 to TRBJ2-5, with 7 positions matching TRBD1. Germline CDR1 and CDR2: SEHNR and FQNEAQ (reference sequence). J gave up 2 bases and V 4 bases, and 1 base lay outside the gene matches. This CDR3 spans 13 amino acids. This CDR3 reads CASSWDRQETQYF. In nucleotides, the CDR3 is TGTGCCAGCAGCTGGGACAGACAAGAGACCCAGTACTTC.

There are many counts of this clonotype. This chain joins TRBV15 and TRBJ2-1; tentatively, D is TRBD2 (5 bases). Germline CDR1 reads LNHNV; CDR2 reads YYDKDF (reference sequence). The CDR3 runs 15 residues. Trimming took 1 base from V and 2 from J, leaving 9 bases between them. The CDR3 is CATSRGPGAYNEQFF. CDR3 bases: TGTGCCACCAGCAGAGGACCCGGGGCCTACAATGAGCAGTTCTTC. Supplemented by reference TRBV15 and TRBJ2-1, the full variable domain reads DAMVIQNPRYQVTQFGKPVTLSCSQTLNHNVMYWYQQKSSQAPKLLFHYYDKDFNNEADTPDNFQSRRPNTSFCFLDIRSPGLGDTAMYLCATSRGPGAYNEQFFGPGTRLTVL.

This chain connects TRBV4-2 to TRBJ2-3, with a weak D call TRBD2 (6 bases). CDR3 size: 16 residues. Germline CDR1 reads LGHNA; CDR2 reads YNFKEQ. V was trimmed by 4 bases and J by 5 bases, leaving 19 bases between them. CDR3: CASSPTGLEAGDTQYF. CDR3 DNA: TGTGCCAGCAGCCCTACAGGCCTAGAAGCGGGAGATACGCAGTATTTT.

The sample holds many counts of this clonotype. The CDR3 is CASSYLGRMNTEAFF. The CDR3 nucleotides are TGCGCCAGCAGCTACCTCGGACGGATGAACACTGAAGCTTTCTTT. The chain has TRBV4-1 and TRBJ1-1; D ambiguous. Germline CDR1 MGHRA, CDR2 YSYEKL. Between the trimmed V and J ends, which lost 5 bases and 0 bases, there was a span of 13 bases. This CDR3 comprises 15 residues.

This clonotype was seen many times. V usage is TRBV7-8 and J usage is TRBJ2-2; possibly TRBD2 for D (5 bases). Germline assignment: CDR1 SGHVS and CDR2 FQNEAQ. V lost 4 bases to trimming and J lost 7 bases, with 13 bases between them. The CDR3 length is 14 residues. The CDR3 sequence: CASSSRGPGGELFF. Written as DNA, the CDR3 is TGTGCCAGCAGCTCTAGAGGGCCGGGCGGGGAGCTGTTTTTT.

The chain links TRBV28 to TRBJ1-2; TRBD1 aligns across 9 bases. The germline V gene encodes CDR1 MDHEN and CDR2 SYDVKM. V lost 3 bases and J lost 6; bases outside the gene matches: 5. The CDR3 has 14 residues. The CDR3 reads CASSFGGQGDGYTF. CDR3 sequence (DNA): TGTGCCAGCAGTTTCGGGGGACAGGGAGATGGCTACACCTTC.

The V call is TRBV20-1, the J call TRBJ2-1; 8 nucleotides match TRBD1. The trim removed 2 bases at V and 6 bases at J, leaving 12 bases unmatched. The length of the CDR3 is 16 residues. CDR1 is DFQATT, CDR2 SNEGSKA, per germline (reference sequence). CDR3 amino acids: CSARSPSETGVNEQFF. Here the CDR3 DNA reads TGCAGTGCTAGATCCCCCTCAGAGACAGGGGTCAATGAGCAGTTCTTC.

This clonotype came up many times. The V gene is TRBV12-3 or TRBV12-4, the J gene TRBJ1-6; D unresolved. This CDR3 comprises 14 residues. V dropped 8 bases and J dropped 7 bases, with 15 bases sitting between them. CDR3 nucleotides: TGTGCCAGCTCCTTTTCTGGGCAAAATTCACCCCTCCACTTT. This translates into CASSFSGQNSPLHF.

This clonotype has a count of ten or more. V usage is TRBV6-6 and J usage is TRBJ1-1; D might be TRBD1 (5 bases). There are 14 residues in the CDR3. Per germline, CDR1 MNHNY and CDR2 SVGAGI (reference sequence). V was cut by 0 bases and J by 0 bases, with 5 bases left in between. As DNA, the CDR3 is TGTGCCAGCAGTTACTCGACAGTGAACACTGAAGCTTTCTTT. It specifies CASSYSTVNTEAFF.

This clonotype was recorded at least ten times. Here the CDR3 reads CASSAANTGELFF. DNA of the CDR3: TGTGCCAGCAGTGCCGCGAACACCGGGGAGCTGTTTTTT. The chain recombines TRBV27 with TRBJ2-2, with D hard to call. Deletions cut 5 bases from V and 0 bases from J, with 4 bases between. This CDR3 region has 13 residues. Germline V gene sequence: CDR1 MNHEY, CDR2 SMNVEV (reference sequence).

Many counts were recorded for this clonotype. The chain carries TRBV7-9 and TRBJ2-5; 9 bases align to TRBD2. Germline lookup yields CDR1 SEHNR and CDR2 FQNEAQ (reference sequence). The V and J ends lost 0 bases and 2 bases, in that order; junction bases with no gene match: 1. This CDR3 has 15 residues. The CDR3 spells CASSLATSGQETQYF. Here the CDR3 DNA reads TGTGCCAGCAGCTTAGCGACTAGCGGTCAAGAGACCCAGTACTTC.

This clonotype was seen at least ten times. The chain carries TRBV7-2 and TRBJ2-2; 8 bases map to TRBD2. The CDR3 runs 15 residues. Germline V gene lookup returns CDR1 SGHTA and CDR2 FQGNSA. V trimming: 5 bases; J trimming: 4 bases; junction bases outside the gene matches: 6. CDR3 nucleotide sequence: TGTGCCAGCAGCATTACTAGCGGCGTCACCGGGGAGCTGTTTTTT. Translating it yields CASSITSGVTGELFF.

This clonotype was seen repeatedly, ten times or more. V usage is TRBV11-2 and J usage is TRBJ2-5; D might be TRBD1 or TRBD2, each matching 7 bases. This CDR3 region has 15 residues. V was trimmed by 5 bases and J by 4 bases, leaving 17 bases between them. Germline V gives CDR1 SGHAT, CDR2 FQNNGV. The CDR3 is CASSPGGGGVETQYF. DNA of the CDR3: TGTGCCAGCAGCCCCGGGGGAGGGGGCGTAGAGACCCAGTACTTC.

This clonotype was seen at least ten times. This chain connects TRBV7-9 to TRBJ1-4; D is uncertain. V lost 3 bases and J lost 2, with 10 bases in between. The CDR3 is 15 residues long. Germline CDR1 and CDR2: SEHNR and FQNEAQ (reference sequence). The CDR3 DNA follows: TGTGCCAGCAGCTTGGTTGAGTTCACTAATGAAAAACTGTTTTTT. Encoded protein: CASSLVEFTNEKLFF. Supplemented by reference TRBV7-9 and TRBJ1-4, the full variable domain reads DTGVSQNPRHKITKRGQNVTFRCDPISEHNRLYWYRQTLGQGPEFLTYFQNEAQLEKSRLLSDRFSAERPKGSFSTLEIQRTEQGDSAMYLCASSLVEFTNEKLFFGSGTQLSVL.

This clonotype occurred a few times. V usage is TRBV20-1 and J usage is TRBJ2-1; 10 bases fit TRBD1. From germline, CDR1 is DFQATT and CDR2 SNEGSKA (reference sequence). With V trimmed by 6 bases and J by 8 bases, 13 bases remained unmatched. The CDR3 consists of 15 residues. The CDR3: CSALDRGMATDEQFF. The CDR3 DNA is TGCAGTGCCTTGGACAGGGGGATGGCTACGGATGAGCAGTTCTTC.

The chain couples TRBV12-3 or TRBV12-4 to TRBJ2-7; TRBD1 matches 8 bases. The ends lost 6 bases at V and 5 bases at J; junction bases unmatched: 9. The CDR3 covers 14 residues. The CDR3 loop is CASSDRGRVDEQYF. The CDR3 nucleotides are TGTGCCAGCAGCGACAGGGGAAGGGTAGACGAGCAGTACTTC.

This clonotype was counted many times. The rearrangement uses TRBV5-1 and TRBJ2-3; TRBD2 agrees at 11 bases. The CDR3 totals 18 residues. With 5 bases clipped from V and 0 bases from J, the junction kept 11 bases outside the gene matches. The V gene's germline CDR1 is SGHRS and CDR2 YFSETQ. DNA for the CDR3: TGCGCCAGCAGACCCACTAGCGGGGGAGAATTTAGCACAGATACGCAGTATTTT. Amino acids: CASRPTSGGEFSTDTQYF. The full variable domain, with the rest looked up from reference TRBV5-1 and TRBJ2-3, is KAGVTQTPRYLIKTRGQQVTLSCSPISGHRSVSWYQQTPGQGLQFLFEYFSETQRNKGNFPGRFSGRQFSNSRSEMNVSTLELGDSALYLCASRPTSGGEFSTDTQYFGPGTRLTVL.

A single count supports this clonotype. This sequence joins TRBV28 and TRBJ2-1; tentative D call: TRBD1 (6 bases). The CDR3 is 13 residues long. Looked up from germline, CDR1 is MDHEN and CDR2 is SYDVKM. Between the trimmed V and J ends, which lost 7 bases and 3 bases, there was a span of 10 bases. The CDR3 sequence: CASNRDNYNEQFF. The CDR3, as DNA: TGTGCCAGCAACAGGGACAACTACAATGAGCAGTTCTTC.

V gene TRBV29-1 combines with J gene TRBJ1-2; 8 bases agree with TRBD1. Germline loops: CDR1 SQVTM, CDR2 ANQGSEA. Trimming at V came to 4 bases and at J to 6 bases, leaving 7 bases not matched to a gene. This CDR3 contains 13 residues. CDR3: CSVGTGTPNGYTF. CDR3 coding DNA: TGCAGCGTTGGGACAGGGACTCCAAATGGCTACACCTTC. Supplemented by reference TRBV29-1 and TRBJ1-2, the full variable domain reads SAVISQKPSRDICQRGTSLTIQCQVDSQVTMMFWYRQQPGQSLTLIATANQGSEATYESGFVIDKFPISRPNLTFSTLTVSNMSPEDSSIYLCSVGTGTPNGYTFGSGTRLTVV.

Only a few counts were recorded for this clonotype. The CDR3: CASSSGELSNQPQHF. The CDR3 coding sequence is TGTGCCAGCAGTTCGGGTGAACTTAGCAATCAGCCCCAGCATTTT. The genes are TRBV12-3 or TRBV12-4 and TRBJ1-5; D uncertain. This CDR3 comprises 15 residues. The germline V and J ends were trimmed by 4 bases and 0 bases, with 10 bases remaining between them.

This clonotype was seen ten or more times. CDR3 protein: CASSEYTYEAFF. CDR3 sequence (DNA): TGTGCCAGCAGTGAATATACCTATGAAGCTTTCTTT. The chain employs TRBV25-1 and TRBJ1-1; no clear D. V was pared by 0 bases and J by 7 bases, with 6 bases between. There are 12 residues in the CDR3. CDR1 is MGHDK, CDR2 SYGVNS, per germline.

This clonotype was seen at least ten times. The chain carries TRBV10-3 and TRBJ2-7; TRBD1 matches 10 bases. This CDR3 has 12 residues. Unmatched junction bases numbered 6, after V lost 10 bases and J lost 6 bases. From germline, CDR1 is ENHRY and CDR2 SYGVKD. This CDR3 is CATGTGAREQYF. The CDR3 region has the DNA TGTGCCACCGGGACAGGGGCCCGCGAGCAGTACTTC.